The 20 T cell receptor beta chains below all came from one sample that was sequenced in a study of T cell responses to AZD1222 COVID-19 vaccine. Sequencing was performed with immunoSEQ multiplex PCR; in TCRdb, only in-frame clones are kept and a portion is missing. The sample carries about 120,000 clones, 80% to 90% recorded once. This specimen was peripheral blood, taken on day 0 of AZD1222 vaccination. The receptors derive from an adult in good health.

V usage is TRBV6-5 and J usage is TRBJ2-2; unclear D gene. The V gene lost 0 bases and the J gene lost 7 bases, with 12 bases spanning the gap. Looked up from germline, CDR1 is MNHEY and CDR2 is SVGAGI. The CDR3 spans 15 residues. The CDR3 region is CASSYSTIRIGELFF. CDR3 DNA sequence: TGTGCCAGCAGTTACTCGACGATAAGGATCGGGGAGCTGTTTTTT.

The J gene is TRBJ1-1, the V gene TRBV28; the D is unclear. This CDR3 has 14 amino acids. Germline loops: CDR1 MDHEN, CDR2 SYDVKM. V dropped 3 bases and J dropped 1 base, with 9 bases sitting between them. The CDR3 protein is CASSFPQTNTEAFF. The CDR3 DNA is TGTGCCAGCAGTTTCCCACAGACGAACACTGAAGCTTTCTTT.

The chain employs TRBV27 and TRBJ1-5; no definite D call. The CDR3 has 16 residues. V was cut by 4 bases and J by 2 bases, with 15 bases left in between. Germline V gene data show CDR1 as MNHEY and CDR2 as SMNVEV (reference sequence). The CDR3 region has the DNA TGTGCCAGCAGTTCCCTAGGTAGGGATGGCAATCAGCCCCAGCATTTT. It is translated as CASSSLGRDGNQPQHF.

The V gene is TRBV6-2 or TRBV6-3, the J gene TRBJ2-1; 8 bases match TRBD2. The CDR3 has 16 amino acids. The V and J ends lost 0 bases and 5 bases, in that order; junction bases with no gene match: 6. The germline CDR1 and CDR2 sequences are MNHEY and SVGEGT. CDR3 nucleotides: TGTGCCAGCAGTTACTCGTTCGGACTAGCTGACAATGAGCAGTTCTTC. Protein sequence: CASSYSFGLADNEQFF.

The chain employs TRBV5-1 and TRBJ2-2, with a weak D call TRBD1 (6 bases). This CDR3 region has 16 residues. Trimming removed 4 bases at V and 6 bases at J, with 19 bases between. Germline CDR1 SGHRS, CDR2 YFSETQ. The DNA of the CDR3 is TGCGCCAGCAGCCACCCACAGGGTGGGGAACCCGGGGAGCTGTTTTTT. This sequence encodes CASSHPQGGEPGELFF.

This clone was counted only a few times. This CDR3 is CASSPQGANTEAFF. The CDR3 DNA follows: TGCGCCAGCAGCCCTCAGGGGGCGAACACTGAAGCTTTCTTT. This chain uses TRBV5-1 with TRBJ1-1, with 8 positions matching TRBD1. The CDR3 spans 14 residues. V shed 4 bases, J shed 1 base, and the junction held 3 bases outside the gene matches. In germline, CDR1 is SGHRS, CDR2 YFSETQ.

This chain links TRBV19 with TRBJ2-1; possible D gene TRBD2, 6 bases. CDR3 length equals 13 residues. Trimming removed 6 bases from V and 5 bases from J, with 11 bases in between. From germline, CDR1 is LNHDA and CDR2 SQIVND (reference sequence). CDR3: CASRASANNEQFF. The CDR3 coding sequence is TGTGCCAGTAGAGCTAGCGCTAACAATGAGCAGTTCTTC.

The V gene is TRBV19, the J gene TRBJ1-3, with 8 bases matching TRBD1. V trimming: 5 bases; J trimming: 2 bases; junction bases outside the gene matches: 8. This CDR3 spans 16 amino acids. Germline CDR1 and CDR2: LNHDA and SQIVND (reference sequence). CDR3 sequence reads: CASSSRRQGTGNTIYF. The CDR3 DNA is TGTGCCAGTAGTTCCAGACGACAGGGGACTGGAAACACCATATATTTT.

Details on this clone: One junction end does not reproduce the germline sequence, and a read error may be involved. This chain's CDR3 is CASSVSSFNEQFF. In nucleotides, the CDR3 is TGCGCCAGCAGCGTCTCGTCCTTCAATGAGCAGTTCTTC. This rearrangement joins TRBV5-1 to TRBJ2-1; D is unresolved. This CDR3 is built from 13 residues. CDR1 SGHRS and CDR2 YFSETQ come from the germline V gene.

This clone was recorded once. The V and J genes are TRBV28 and TRBJ2-1; 11 bases map to TRBD2. The CDR3 has 15 residues. The V and J ends lost 2 bases and 8 bases, in that order; junction bases with no gene match: 5. Germline V gene lookup returns CDR1 MDHEN and CDR2 SYDVKM. CDR3 DNA sequence: TGTGCCAGCAGTTTAGGGACTAGCGGCGGGGATGAGCAGTTCTTC. It yields the protein CASSLGTSGGDEQFF.

The chain joins TRBV21-1 to TRBJ2-3. TRBV21-1 is a pseudogene segment. The CDR3 extends over 16 amino acids. This CDR3 is CASSKARGRYTDTQYF. The CDR3 DNA is TGTGCCAGCAGCAAAGCCCGGGGCAGATACACAGATACGCAGTATTTT.

The chain employs TRBV2 and TRBJ2-3, with D possibly being TRBD2 (6 bases). The V and J ends lost 8 bases and 0 bases respectively, with 15 bases between them. Per the germline V gene, CDR1 is SNHLY and CDR2 is FYNNEI. The CDR3 loop spans 15 amino acids. This CDR3 is CASWDHSGSTDTQYF. CDR3 in DNA: TGTGCCAGCTGGGACCATAGCGGTAGCACAGATACGCAGTATTTT.

J is TRBJ1-1 and V is TRBV15; D is unclear. The germline gives CDR1 LNHNV, CDR2 YYDKDF (reference sequence). The CDR3 totals 15 residues. The V gene lost 1 base and the J gene lost 0 bases, with 9 bases spanning the gap. The CDR3: CATSRARALNTEAFF. The DNA of the CDR3 is TGTGCCACCAGCAGAGCCCGGGCCCTGAACACTGAAGCTTTCTTT.

The CDR3 reads CASSYWVSGTNEQFF. Written as DNA, the CDR3 is TGTGCCAGCAGTTATTGGGTTAGCGGGACCAATGAGCAGTTCTTC. The genes are TRBV6-2 or TRBV6-3 and TRBJ2-1, with 8 bases lining up with TRBD2. Losses at the gene ends were 3 bases for V and 6 bases for J; bases not matched to a gene: 7. Germline V gene lookup returns CDR1 MNHEY and CDR2 SVGEGT. CDR3 size: 15 residues.

The chain carries TRBV6-5 and TRBJ1-3, with D unclear. Germline CDR1 and CDR2: MNHEY and SVGAGI. Trimming pared 6 bases from V and 1 base from J, leaving 10 bases between. The CDR3 is 14 amino acids. This CDR3 reads CASRIVGSGNTIYF. CDR3 in DNA: TGTGCCAGCAGAATCGTCGGTTCTGGAAACACCATATATTTT.

The chain joins TRBV30 to TRBJ1-2, with no clear D. Germline V gene data show CDR1 as GTSNPN and CDR2 as SVGIG (reference sequence). The CDR3 is 14 residues long. V was shortened by 5 bases and J by 6 bases, with 19 bases between the two germline ends. The CDR3 DNA follows: TGTGCCTGGGTCGGCAGGACGGCGACGGATGGCTACACCTTC. The encoded protein is CAWVGRTATDGYTF.

This clone came up once. V and J are TRBV6-5 and TRBJ1-1; perhaps TRBD1 as D (5 bases). This CDR3 is built from 13 residues. CDR1 and CDR2 (germline): MNHEY, SVGAGI. Between the trimmed V and J ends, which lost 6 bases and 2 bases, there was a span of 10 bases. CDR3 amino acids: CASRGGINTEAFF. CDR3 DNA: TGTGCCAGCAGGGGGGGAATAAACACTGAAGCTTTCTTT.

The chain employs TRBV10-1 and TRBJ2-7; 7 bases are shared with TRBD2. The germline gives CDR1 WNHNN, CDR2 SYGVQD (reference sequence). V was pared by 0 bases and J by 5 bases, with 7 bases of the junction left unmatched. The CDR3 contains 15 residues. The CDR3: CASSESKAGANEQYF. The CDR3 nucleotides read TGCGCCAGCAGTGAGTCGAAGGCGGGAGCGAACGAGCAGTACTTC.

This clone was detected once. This rearrangement joins TRBV4-2 to TRBJ1-5; D remains ambiguous. CDR3 length: 17 residues. CDR1 LGHNA and CDR2 YNFKEQ come from the germline V gene. Trimming left V 4 bases short and J 2 bases short, with 18 bases between. The CDR3 DNA reads TGTGCCAGCAGCCCGCAGACTCAGGACGGAGGCAATCAGCCCCAGCATTTT. Translating it yields CASSPQTQDGGNQPQHF.

The CDR3 DNA reads as TGTGCCAGCAGGGGGCTGGGTGGCGGGGAGCTGTTTTTT. Its protein is CASRGLGGGELFF. V usage is TRBV2 and J usage is TRBJ2-2; possibly TRBD1 for D (5 bases). The CDR3 sequence is 13 residues long. V was trimmed by 6 bases and J by 7 bases, leaving 12 bases between them. The V gene's germline CDR1 is SNHLY and CDR2 FYNNEI. The full variable domain, in which reference TRBV2 and TRBJ2-2 provide the parts outside the CDR3, is EPEVTQTPSHQVTQMGQEVILRCVPISNHLYFYWYRQILGQKVEFLVSFYNNEISEKSEIFDDQFSVERPDGSNFTLKIRSTKLEDSAMYFCASRGLGGGELFFGEGSRLTVL.